Listed below are T cell receptor beta chains from one sample, sequenced in a study of PD-1 blockade in mismatch repair-deficient tumors. Assay: immunoSEQ multiplex PCR; the TCRdb copy retains only in-frame clones and omits some. The sample consists of about 34,000 clones, 80% of them appearing once. This material consisted of PBMCs, taken less than 7 weeks after starting pembrolizumab. The origin of the receptors is an adult with mismatch repair-deficient cancer. The CDR3 runs from the conserved cysteine through the conserved F or W. A D gene is named only where the DNA matches it firmly. The size entry is marked missing in some rows and otherwise reads once, few, many or a size class.

j_call clone_size d_call v_call cdr3_nt cdr3_aa
TRBJ1-2 - - TRBV28 TGTGCCAGCAGTTTAGGGCACCCACTCTATGGCTACACCTTC CASSLGHPLYGYTF
TRBJ1-1 - - TRBV12-5 TGTGCTAGTGGTTTGGGTACAGAGGGGGCTGAAGCTTTCTTT CASGLGTEGAEAFF
TRBJ2-5 - TRBD2 TRBV19 TGTGCCAGTAGTATAGGTGGGAGGGCCGAGACCCAGTACTTC CASSIGGRAETQYF
TRBJ2-7 - TRBD2 TRBV11-2 TGTGCCAGCAGCTTCGGACTAGCGGGAGGTCGGTCCTACGAGCAGTACTTC CASSFGLAGGRSYEQYF
TRBJ2-7 few - TRBV30 TGTGCCTGGAGTGCTGGGGCTCACTACGAGCAGTACTTC CAWSAGAHYEQYF
TRBJ1-1 - - TRBV11-3 TGTGCCAGCAGCTTAGATCATGTTTCTCCAGCGGCTTTCTTT CASSLDHVSPAAFF
TRBJ2-3 - - TRBV2 TGTGCCAGCAGTGAAGCGCTTGGCGGGGACAGCACAGATACGCAGTATTTT CASSEALGGDSTDTQYF
TRBJ2-7 few TRBD2 TRBV28 TGTGCCAGCAAATCCATCAGGTTGCGGGCCCTGACTAGCGGGCGTTCCTACGAGCAGTACTTC CASKSIRLRALTSGRSYEQYF
TRBJ2-7 few - TRBV10-3 TGTGCCATCAGTGAGTCAACAAGGAGCTACGAGCAGTACTTC CAISESTRSYEQYF
TRBJ1-2 - - TRBV10-3 TGTGCCATCAATCGGGGGGCAAACTATGGCTACACCTTC CAINRGANYGYTF
TRBJ2-5 - TRBD2 TRBV18 TGTGCCAGCTCACCACGTCTAGCGGGAGGCCAGCAAGAGACCCAGTACTTC CASSPRLAGGQQETQYF
TRBJ1-1 - - TRBV27 TGTGCCACCAAGCGGGGGGATATGAACACTGAAGCTTTCTTT CATKRGDMNTEAFF
TRBJ1-5 - - TRBV2 TGTGCCAGCAGTAACAGGGATAGCAATCAGCCCCAGCATTTT CASSNRDSNQPQHF
TRBJ2-1 - TRBD2 TRBV10-3 TGTGCCATCAGGAATAGCGGGAATAACAATGAGCAGTTCTTC CAIRNSGNNNEQFF
TRBJ1-5 - - TRBV5-5 TGTGCCAGCAGCTTCGGAGAAAATCAGCCCCAGCATTTT CASSFGENQPQHF
TRBJ2-7 few TRBD1 TRBV25-1 TGTGCCAACTTTACGACAGGGTCTCCCTACGAGCAGTACTTC CANFTTGSPYEQYF
TRBJ2-7 - - TRBV15 TGTGCCACCAGCCAGGACAGACCCATGCCGCCCTACGAGCAGTACTTC CATSQDRPMPPYEQYF
TRBJ1-2 - - TRBV28 TGTGCCAGCAGTTTCGGTCGTGGCGGGGGGGAGAAGGTCTATGGCTACACCTTC CASSFGRGGGEKVYGYTF
TRBJ2-3 once - TRBV18 TGTGCCAGCTCGGGGACTAGCACAGATACGCAGTATTTT CASSGTSTDTQYF
TRBJ1-6 few - TRBV21-1 TGTGCCAGCAGCAAAGGAGGTTTACTACCGAATCCCTCACCCCTCCACTTT CASSKGGLLPNPSPLHF
TRBJ2-7 - TRBD2 TRBV7-2 TGTGCCAGCAGCTTCGCGACTAGCGCATACGAGCAGTACTTC CASSFATSAYEQYF
TRBJ2-5 few TRBD1 TRBV6-1 TGTGCCAGCAGTGCGTCTGAGGGGACAGGGGCGCAGACCCAGTACTTC CASSASEGTGAQTQYF
TRBJ2-7 - - TRBV6-1 TGTGCCAGCAGTTCCGGAGAACAGGGTGGCGAGCAGTACTTC CASSSGEQGGEQYF
TRBJ1-3 - TRBD1 TRBV9 TGTGCCAGCAGCGTGGGACAGGTGGGCTCTGGAAACACCATATATTTT CASSVGQVGSGNTIYF
TRBJ2-1 few - TRBV27 TGTGCCAGCAGTTTAGGGGGGAGGCTAGACTACAATGAGCAGTTCTTC CASSLGGRLDYNEQFF
TRBJ2-2 once TRBD1 TRBV27 TGTGCCAGCAGACCGGGACAGGGGTTTTTACGGGGCACCGGGGAGCTGTTTTTT CASRPGQGFLRGTGELFF
TRBJ2-1 - - TRBV28 TGTGCCAGCAGTTTAACGGGTGCCTACAATGAGCAGTTCTTC CASSLTGAYNEQFF
TRBJ1-2 - - TRBV28 TGTGCCAGCGCCCAGGCAGGGGTTGATGGCTACACCTTC CASAQAGVDGYTF
TRBJ2-1 - - TRBV10-3 TGTGCCATCAGTGGTCTAGAATACAATGAGCAGTTCTTC CAISGLEYNEQFF
TRBJ2-5 - - TRBV7-3 TGTGCCAGCAGCAAGTACGCGGGTAGGGAGACCCAGTACTTC CASSKYAGRETQYF
TRBJ1-1 - TRBD1 TRBV28 TGTGCCAGCAGCTATAATTACAGGGGAAAAACTGAAGCTTTCTTT CASSYNYRGKTEAFF
TRBJ2-1 - TRBD2 TRBV9 TGTGCCAGCAGCGTAGACCCCAGCGGGGTCAATGAGCAGTTCTTC CASSVDPSGVNEQFF
TRBJ1-2 - TRBD1 TRBV5-4 TGTGCCAGCAGCTTGGATCGTCAGGGGGTTGGCGGCTACACCTTC CASSLDRQGVGGYTF
TRBJ2-1 - TRBD2 TRBV7-9 TGTGCCAGCAGCTTAGTGGGGTGGCGGGAGGGGCTTAATAATGAGCAGTTCTTC CASSLVGWREGLNNEQFF
TRBJ1-1 - - TRBV18 TGTGCCAGCTCTCACAGGGTCTTGAACACTGAAGCTTTCTTT CASSHRVLNTEAFF
TRBJ1-3 - TRBD1 TRBV11-2 TGTGCCAGCAGCCGCGGGACAGGGGGGTCTGGAAACACCATATATTTT CASSRGTGGSGNTIYF
TRBJ2-3 - - TRBV19 TGTGCCAGTAGTATAGGCCCCCCCTCCGGGAGCACAGATACGCAGTATTTT CASSIGPPSGSTDTQYF
TRBJ1-6 - - TRBV4-1 TGCGCCAGCAGCCAAGAGGCAGGGGAACAATCACCCCTCCACTTT CASSQEAGEQSPLHF
TRBJ1-2 - TRBD1 TRBV9 TGTGCCAGCAGCGAAGCCCCCTTACGCACAGGGGGTAGAGAGGGCTACACCTTC CASSEAPLRTGGREGYTF
TRBJ2-7 few TRBD1 TRBV9 TGTGCCAGCAGCGTACGGGACAGACCCTACGAGCAGTACTTC CASSVRDRPYEQYF
TRBJ1-3 - TRBD1 TRBV9 TGTGCCAGCAGCGCACAGGGGGCGAGGAACACCATATATTTT CASSAQGARNTIYF
TRBJ1-3 - - TRBV28 TGTGCCAGCAGTTTCGCAGGGGTCAGCTCTGGAAACACCATATATTTT CASSFAGVSSGNTIYF
TRBJ1-2 - - TRBV28 TGTGCCAGCAGTTTATCGGGATATGGCTACACCTTC CASSLSGYGYTF
TRBJ2-7 few TRBD1 TRBV19 TGTGCCAGTAGTATGGTAACAGGGGTAGCCTACGAGCAGTACTTC CASSMVTGVAYEQYF
TRBJ1-3 - - TRBV9 TGTGCCAGCAGCGTAAGAGGGCGGGATGGAAACACCATATATTTT CASSVRGRDGNTIYF
TRBJ2-1 - TRBD1 TRBV30 TGTGCCTGGAGCGCACAGGGGGCGCCCCTAGGGGGTGAGCAGTTCTTC CAWSAQGAPLGGEQFF
TRBJ1-1 few TRBD1 TRBV9 TGTGCCAGCAGACCAGCAGGGGGCACTGAAGCTTTCTTT CASRPAGGTEAFF
TRBJ2-5 - - TRBV18 TGTGCCAGCTCACCCCTCGGGACATCCCAAGAGACCCAGTACTTC CASSPLGTSQETQYF